This T cell receptor (beta chain) was identified in a study of blood T cell repertoires in COVID-19. Whole-study context: Italy, Spain and the United States were the sources of the convalescent and acute COVID-19 samples. Nucleic acid was either cDNA or gDNA, and it came from T cells, B-cell-depleted T cells, or PBMCs.

Per the original methods: Reference gene primer amplification gave estimated nucleated cell counts. Clones were sequenced by immunoSEQ multiplex PCR, and TCRdb holds only the in-frame ones, with some missing. V, J and clone size reflect that table, while D and trimming were determined from the DNA. Of about 93,000 clones listed, 70% to 90% are singletons. The TCR originated in a woman aged 80 or older with acute or convalescent COVID-19. The sequencing input was peripheral blood.

CDR3 sequence reads: CASSLGGQIFEAFF. The CDR3 DNA reads TGTGCCAGCAGCTTGGGAGGGCAGATCTTCGAAGCTTTCTTT. This chain links TRBV5-4 with TRBJ1-1; D remains unclear. The germline CDR1 and CDR2 sequences are SGHNT and YYREEE (reference sequence). The CDR3 is made up of 14 amino acids. The V and J ends lost 0 bases and 8 bases respectively, with 14 bases between them. Combining the CDR3 with reference TRBV5-4 and TRBJ1-1 gives the whole variable domain ETGVTQSPTHLIKTRGQQVTLRCSSQSGHNTVSWYQQALGQGPQFIFQYYREEENGRGNFPPRFSGLQFPNYSSELNVNALELDDSALYLCASSLGGQIFEAFFGQGTRLTVV.